A single sample is the source of the 14 T cell receptor beta chains below, sequenced in a study of cytomegalovirus exposure and HLA in healthy donors. Amplification used 60 Vbeta primers and 13 Jbeta primers. The method was immunoSEQ multiplex PCR; TCRdb's version includes in-frame clones alone and lacks a portion of them. In the table there are 150,000 or so clones, roughly 10% of which are singletons. Sample: PBMCs. The receptors come from a man aged 45 to 65 in good health and CMV-seronegative.

This rearrangement joins TRBV15 to TRBJ1-2; no definite D call. There are 14 residues in the CDR3. V was trimmed by 0 bases and J by 7 bases, leaving 12 bases between them. Per germline, CDR1 LNHNV and CDR2 YYDKDF (reference sequence). The DNA for the CDR3 is TGTGCCACCAGCAGAGATCCGGGGTCCGGTGGCTACACCTTC. Residues: CATSRDPGSGGYTF.

The rearrangement uses TRBV4-2 and TRBJ2-5; 12 bases match TRBD2. Germline V gene lookup returns CDR1 LGHNA and CDR2 YNFKEQ. The CDR3 runs 17 residues. V was clipped by 0 bases and J by 5 bases; unmatched bases: 7. In nucleotides, the CDR3 is TGTGCCAGCAGCCAAGAACCTAGCGGGGGGGCAGGGGAGACCCAGTACTTC. Amino acid sequence: CASSQEPSGGAGETQYF.

This clone appeared a few times. The rearrangement uses TRBV5-1 and TRBJ1-1; 10 bases fit TRBD1. The CDR3 is made up of 13 amino acids. The germline CDR1 and CDR2 sequences are SGHRS and YFSETQ. V lost 5 bases and J lost 10; bases outside the gene matches: 8. This chain's CDR3 is CASRGGQGLGAFF. In DNA form, the CDR3 reads TGCGCCAGCAGGGGGGGACAGGGGTTGGGAGCTTTCTTT.

This clone turned up a few times. The chain employs TRBV6-5 and TRBJ1-4; D gene ambiguous. Trimming stripped 6 bases from V and 8 bases from J, with 16 bases between. Germline lookup yields CDR1 MNHEY and CDR2 SVGAGI. The CDR3 consists of 14 residues. CDR3 sequence (DNA): TGTGCCAGCAGCCCCCGCGAGGTTCGGGAAAAACTGTTTTTT. Encoded protein: CASSPREVREKLFF.

This clone was counted only a few times. The rearrangement links TRBV19 to TRBJ1-2; 8 bases are shared with TRBD1. The V gene's germline CDR1 is LNHDA and CDR2 SQIVND (reference sequence). V trimming: 8 bases; J trimming: 7 bases; junction bases outside the gene matches: 3. The CDR3 spans 11 residues. CDR3 coding DNA: TGTGCCAGTGGCAGGGGGCTTGGCTACACCTTC. Amino acid sequence: CASGRGLGYTF.

This clone was observed a handful of times. The V gene is TRBV5-1, the J gene TRBJ2-5; possible D gene TRBD2, 6 bases. Germline V gives CDR1 SGHRS, CDR2 YFSETQ. This CDR3 has 13 amino acids. Trimming shortened V by 4 bases and J by 5 bases, and 12 bases separated the two germline ends. The CDR3 coding sequence is TGCGCCAGCAGCGCCATTGGAGGGGAGACCCAGTACTTC. Its translation is CASSAIGGETQYF.

The V call is TRBV6-5, the J call TRBJ1-1; D is unresolved. CDR3 length: 16 residues. V lost 2 bases, J lost 3 bases, and 16 bases lay in between. Germline values: CDR1 MNHEY, CDR2 SVGAGI. The CDR3 protein is CASSYRGNSPHTEAFF. Here the CDR3 DNA reads TGTGCCAGCAGTTACCGCGGGAACTCACCCCACACTGAAGCTTTCTTT.

The V and J genes are TRBV29-1 and TRBJ2-7, with TRBD1 matching 8 bases. This CDR3 is 11 amino acids long. The junction had 5 bases not matched to a gene; V was cut back by 7 bases and J by 6 bases. From germline, CDR1 is SQVTM and CDR2 ANQGSEA. The CDR3 sequence: CSADRGGEQYF. In DNA, the CDR3 is TGCAGCGCTGACAGGGGTGGCGAGCAGTACTTC.

This clone occurred a few times. The V call is TRBV6-1, the J call TRBJ2-1; the match to TRBD2 covers 11 bases. Germline V gene lookup returns CDR1 MNHNS and CDR2 SASEGT. J was trimmed by 9 bases and V by 6 bases; bases with no gene match: 4. The length of the CDR3 is 13 residues. In nucleotides, the CDR3 is TGTGCCAGCAGCCACCTAGCGGGAGGTGAGCAGTTCTTC. Its translation is CASSHLAGGEQFF.

This rearrangement joins TRBV7-3 to TRBJ2-2; 11 nucleotides agree with TRBD2. From germline, CDR1 is SGHTA and CDR2 FQGTGA. V was clipped by 0 bases and J by 5 bases; unmatched bases: 5. The CDR3 covers 17 residues. This CDR3 is CASSLTGSSGGTGELFF. The CDR3 DNA is TGTGCCAGCAGCTTAACTGGGTCTAGCGGGGGGACCGGGGAGCTGTTTTTT.

This clone turned up a few times. This rearrangement joins TRBV7-8 to TRBJ1-1; D not resolved. The CDR3 contains 15 residues. V was trimmed by 5 bases and J by 3 bases, leaving 16 bases between them. Germline CDR1 is SGHVS and CDR2 is FQNEAQ. The DNA for the CDR3 is TGTGCCAGCAGCCCAAGGGAGGGCTGGGACACTGAAGCTTTCTTT. This encodes CASSPREGWDTEAFF.

This chain joins TRBV5-4 and TRBJ2-1; possibly TRBD1 for D (5 bases). Trimming left V 4 bases short and J 4 bases short, with 9 bases between. Germline V gene sequence: CDR1 SGHNT, CDR2 YYREEE (reference sequence). This CDR3 region has 13 residues. CDR3 in DNA: TGTGCCAGCAGCCTTGACAGTTACAATGAGCAGTTCTTC. It specifies CASSLDSYNEQFF.

The CDR3 protein is CASSSWTSGVDEQFF. The DNA of the CDR3 is TGCGCCAGCAGCTCCTGGACTAGCGGGGTAGATGAGCAGTTCTTC. The V gene is TRBV5-1, the J gene TRBJ2-1, with 12 bases matching TRBD2. Germline assignment: CDR1 SGHRS and CDR2 YFSETQ. Losses at the gene ends were 3 bases for V and 8 bases for J; bases not matched to a gene: 6. The CDR3 contains 15 residues.

This clone occurred a few times. The rearrangement uses TRBV5-6 and TRBJ1-2, with a weak D call TRBD1 (5 bases). This CDR3 is built from 16 residues. Germline-derived CDR1 and CDR2 are SGHDT and YYEEEE. The ends were cut back, 0 bases at V and 4 bases at J, with 16 bases in the middle. CDR3 in DNA: TGTGCCAGCAGCTTGGCCGGAGACAGCCCTTCCTATGGCTACACCTTC. Residues: CASSLAGDSPSYGYTF.